A selection of T cell receptor beta chains follows, all from one sample in a study of Ad26.COV2.S vaccination and SARS-CoV-2 variants. Repertoires were generated with immunoSEQ multiplex PCR, while TCRdb's copy carries only in-frame clones and drops some. The top ten clones hold over 1.5% of a sample with under 600,000 clones, 70% to 90% of them seen once. The sample consisted of peripheral blood, taken in a trial of Ad26.COV2.S vaccine versus placebo. The receptors were sampled from a person between 18 and 60 years old who received the Ad26.COV2.S COVID-19 vaccine or a placebo. Each CDR3 is given with its conserved first and last residue. D genes are given only for firm matches. Size tells how often a clone was seen (once, few, many) or the class of an expanded clone, and some rows leave it out.

d_call j_call v_call clone_size cdr3_nt cdr3_aa
NA TRBJ1-3 TRBV19 NA TGTGCCAGTAGTCGGCCCTACTCTGGAAACACCATATATTTT CASSRPYSGNTIYF
NA TRBJ1-1 TRBV6-5 NA TGTGCCAGCAGGGGCAGGATAGGGACTGAAGCTTTCTTT CASRGRIGTEAFF
NA TRBJ2-3 TRBV15 NA TGTGCCACCAGCACCTACCCAGGGATTCCAGATACGCAGTATTTT CATSTYPGIPDTQYF
TRBD1 TRBJ1-3 TRBV6-5 NA TGTGCCAGCAGCCGGGACAGGGCAAACACCATATATTTT CASSRDRANTIYF
NA TRBJ1-4 TRBV7-9 once TGTGCCAGCAGCCAGAGGGCCACAGGACCCAATGAAAAACTGTTTTTT CASSQRATGPNEKLFF
TRBD1 TRBJ2-7 TRBV5-1 few TGCGCCAGCAGATGGGGACAGGGGTCCTACGAGCAGTACTTC CASRWGQGSYEQYF
NA TRBJ1-3 TRBV6-2/TRBV6-3 NA TGTGCCAGCAGTTACTCCGGAGCGACCCACGGAAACACCATATATTTT CASSYSGATHGNTIYF
NA TRBJ2-7 TRBV5-1 NA TGCGCCAGCAGCCCCCTAGGTGACGAGCAGTACTTC CASSPLGDEQYF
NA TRBJ1-5 TRBV2 NA TGTGCCAGCAGTGAAGGGATTGGGAGAAATCAGCCCCAGCATTTT CASSEGIGRNQPQHF
NA TRBJ2-3 TRBV6-5 NA TGTGCCAGCAGTTACCCAGGGTCAGATACGCAGTATTTT CASSYPGSDTQYF
NA TRBJ2-7 TRBV11-2 NA TGTGCCAGCAGCTTAGTAGCGTCAGACAGCTCCTACGAGCAGTACTTC CASSLVASDSSYEQYF
NA TRBJ2-3 TRBV10-2 NA TGCGCCAGCAAGGAGTTGACGAGCGCAGATACGCAGTATTTT CASKELTSADTQYF
NA TRBJ1-5 TRBV2 NA TGTGCCAGCAGTGAGAAAGGTTATCAGCCCCAGCATTTT CASSEKGYQPQHF
TRBD2 TRBJ2-1 TRBV7-2 NA TGTGCCAGCAGCTCAGCACCGGGACTAGTTTACAATGAGCAGTTCTTC CASSSAPGLVYNEQFF
NA TRBJ2-2 TRBV27 once TGTGCCAGCAGTTTATGGAGGGGAGACTTTACCGGGGAGCTGTTTTTT CASSLWRGDFTGELFF
NA TRBJ1-1 TRBV2 NA TGTGCCAGCAGTGGCAGTCAGTTGAACACTGAAGCTTTCTTT CASSGSQLNTEAFF
NA TRBJ1-3 TRBV3-1/TRBV3-2 NA TGTGCCAGCAGCCAGGGCACCTTTTTCTCTGGAAACACCATATATTTT CASSQGTFFSGNTIYF
NA TRBJ2-3 TRBV19 NA TGTGCCAGTAGACTTCAGCAGGGAAGCACAGATACGCAGTATTTT CASRLQQGSTDTQYF
TRBD2 TRBJ2-3 TRBV7-8 NA TGTGCCAGCAGTCCCATGGGGGGAGGGCGAGATACGCAGTATTTT CASSPMGGGRDTQYF
NA TRBJ2-5 TRBV7-2 NA TGTGCCAGCAGCTTAGGGCTACAGGGAAGCCAAGAGACCCAGTACTTC CASSLGLQGSQETQYF
NA TRBJ1-2 TRBV24-1 NA TGTGCCACCAGTGACCCACCAGGGCCGTGGGGCTACACCTTC CATSDPPGPWGYTF
NA TRBJ2-4 TRBV2 NA TGTGCCAGCAGTGATCCGGGCCTAGCCAAAAACATTCAGTACTTC CASSDPGLAKNIQYF
NA TRBJ2-7 TRBV27 NA TGTGCCAGCAGTCCCTCAGACAGAGTTTTCTACGAGCAGTACTTC CASSPSDRVFYEQYF
NA TRBJ1-1 TRBV5-4 NA TGTGCCAGCAACCCCCGGGGCGGTCGCACTGAAGCTTTCTTT CASNPRGGRTEAFF
TRBD1 TRBJ2-7 TRBV11-2 NA TGTGCCAGCAGCCTAGGACAGGGTGATGAGCAGTACTTC CASSLGQGDEQYF
NA TRBJ1-1 TRBV13 NA TGTGCCAGCAGCCGGACCGGGGACACTGAAGCTTTCTTT CASSRTGDTEAFF
TRBD2 TRBJ2-7 TRBV30 NA TGTGCCTGGACCCTCGGGGGGACTAGCGGAAACTACGAGCAGTACTTC CAWTLGGTSGNYEQYF
NA TRBJ1-1 TRBV6-1 NA TGTGCCAGCAGTGACCAGGGGATTCAGGGCACTGAAGCTTTCTTT CASSDQGIQGTEAFF
NA TRBJ1-1 TRBV7-2 NA TGTGCCAGCAGGCCAGACAGAGGCCCGAACACTGAAGCTTTCTTT CASRPDRGPNTEAFF
TRBD2 TRBJ2-1 TRBV9 NA TGTGCCAGCAGCGTAGTACCAGCGGGAATCCCCCATGAGCAGTTCTTC CASSVVPAGIPHEQFF
NA TRBJ2-5 TRBV7-3 NA TGTGCCAGCAGCTTCAGTTCGCAGGAGACCCAGTACTTC CASSFSSQETQYF
NA TRBJ2-7 TRBV12-3/TRBV12-4 NA TGTGCCAGCAGTCACCGGACGTACTACGAGCAGTACTTC CASSHRTYYEQYF
NA TRBJ1-3 TRBV2 NA TGTGCCAGCAGCCCGTTTGGAAACACCATATATTTT CASSPFGNTIYF
TRBD2 TRBJ2-7 TRBV4-2 once TGTGCCAGCAGCCAAGATAGAATAGCGGGGGAGCAGTACTTC CASSQDRIAGEQYF
NA TRBJ2-3 TRBV18 once TGTGCCAGCTCACCACCGAGCTACACAGATACGCAGTATTTT CASSPPSYTDTQYF